The 5 T cell receptor beta chains below all came from one sample that was sequenced in a study of graft-versus-host responses after intestinal transplantation. Antigen specificity for these receptors is unknown. Sequenced by immunoSEQ multiplex PCR; TCRdb stores in-frame clones only, minus some. This sample has some 100,000 clones, with about 90% found just once. This sample comprised unstimulated CD8+ T cells sorted from spleen or lymph node cells, obtained before intestinal transplant. The source of these receptors is a human donor who received an intestinal transplant.

The chain uses TRBV6-1 and TRBJ1-5; TRBD1 is a possible D gene (5 bases). The CDR3 is made up of 15 amino acids. V lost 3 bases to trimming and J lost 2 bases, with 11 bases between them. Germline V CDR1 and CDR2: MNHNS, SASEGT. The CDR3: CASSDWGEGNQPQHF. CDR3 in DNA: TGTGCCAGCAGTGACTGGGGGGAAGGCAATCAGCCCCAGCATTTT.

The chain is built from TRBV4-2 and TRBJ1-3; D call uncertain. V was cut by 0 bases and J by 0 bases, with 6 bases left in between. Looked up from germline, CDR1 is LGHNA and CDR2 is YNFKEQ. The CDR3 loop spans 15 amino acids. The CDR3 protein is CASSQDAGSGNTIYF. CDR3 bases: TGTGCCAGCAGCCAAGATGCAGGCTCTGGAAACACCATATATTTT.

The rearrangement links TRBV7-3 to TRBJ2-5, with 7 positions matching TRBD1. Trimming at V came to 11 bases and at J to 5 bases, leaving 23 bases not matched to a gene. Germline-derived CDR1 and CDR2 are SGHTA and FQGTGA. The CDR3 totals 17 residues. Here the CDR3 DNA reads TGTGCCGCACCAGGGGTCAGGGGGTTCACTCTCCAGGAGACCCAGTACTTC. Translated, it gives CAAPGVRGFTLQETQYF.

The rearrangement joins TRBV7-9 to TRBJ2-2; TRBD1 matches 8 bases. The ends lost 3 bases at V and 6 bases at J; junction bases unmatched: 6. Germline V CDR1 and CDR2: SEHNR, FQNEAQ (reference sequence). The CDR3 consists of 15 residues. The CDR3 sequence is CASSFGQGIPGELFF. DNA of the CDR3: TGTGCCAGCAGCTTTGGACAGGGCATCCCCGGGGAGCTGTTTTTT.

The V and J genes are TRBV11-2 and TRBJ2-7; no firm D call. The germline V and J ends were trimmed by 6 bases and 7 bases, with 13 bases remaining between them. There are 12 residues in the CDR3. CDR1 is SGHAT and CDR2 is FQNNGV in the germline V gene. The CDR3 reads CASSFVPWEQYF. The CDR3 DNA is TGTGCCAGCAGTTTCGTTCCGTGGGAGCAGTACTTC.